The present TCR beta chain was sequenced within a study of a mutant IDH1 vaccine in newly diagnosed glioma. In regard to this clone: Its antigen remains unknown.

Time point meaning: week 35, safety follow-up. In the vaccine, a single dose held 300 ug of the mutant IDH1 20-mer peptide, along with topical imiquimod. Profiled with immunoSEQ multiplex PCR; TCRdb holds only in-frame clones, not every one. Among 68,000 or so clones, roughly 80% were seen once, and the ten largest hold 12%. CDR3 length: 16 amino acids. Germline V gene data show CDR1 as LNHNV and CDR2 as YYDKDF (reference sequence). The V gene lost 0 bases and the J gene lost 8 bases, with 19 bases spanning the gap. The chain joins TRBV15 to TRBJ1-2; TRBD1 is a possible D gene (6 bases). This clonotype originated in a man aged 18-30 years with glioma. The sequenced sample was PBMCs, obtained from a glioma patient whose treatment included an IDH1 peptide vaccine. For the CDR3, the DNA is TGTGCCACCAGCAGAGATGTGAATGGGGGCGCTGAGGGCTACACCTTC. It yields the protein CATSRDVNGGAEGYTF.